The clone carrying this TCR beta chain occurred a few times. The data belong to a study of blood T cells in healthy people across ages. V was clipped by 5 bases and J by 9 bases, with 13 bases between them. In germline, CDR1 is SGHTA, CDR2 FQGNSA. The CDR3 runs to 12 residues. Sample-barcoded 5' priming and a J-beta primer mix drove a second PCR of about 7 to 12 cycles. TCRdb re-called the 5' RACE reads through MiXCR, storing one row per CDR3 protein. The repertoire includes about 640,000 distinct CDR3 sequences, around two fifths of them detected once, and about 32% sits in the top ten. The material sequenced was blood. This receptor was obtained from a man older than 75 in good health. The chain is built from TRBV7-2 and TRBJ2-5; D remains ambiguous. In DNA form, the CDR3 reads TGTGCCAGCAGCCAAACCCAAGGCGCCCAGTACTTC. It specifies CASSQTQGAQYF.